Shown below are 32 T cell receptor beta chains from a single sample sequenced in a study of HIV-infected patients and healthy controls. Alpha and beta constant-region primers primed reverse transcription of around 500 ng RNA. Each of the alpha and beta chains got its own library through chain-specific third strand synthesis with indices. Each CDR3 protein is one row after TCRdb ran MiXCR on the 5' RACE reads. The repertoire holds approximately 15,000 distinct CDR3 sequences, with 7% as singletons. The repertoire came from unfractionated whole blood and reflected all unsorted peripheral T cells. The sequencing input was blood. These receptors all stem from an adult in good health.

By share, this clonotype counts as medium-sized. The CDR3 protein is CASSGTGYSNQPQHF. The DNA of the CDR3 is TGTGCCAGCAGCGGGACAGGATATAGCAATCAGCCCCAGCATTTT. The V gene is TRBV6-1, the J gene TRBJ1-5, with 8 bases that match TRBD1. The CDR3 has 15 amino acids. J gave up 0 bases and V 6 bases, and 4 bases lay outside the gene matches. Germline V CDR1 and CDR2: MNHNS, SASEGT.

By share, this clonotype counts as medium-sized. CDR3 nucleotide sequence: TGCGCCAGCAGCGGTCGACTAGCGGGGGCCCGGGATACGCAGTATTTT. This gives the protein CASSGRLAGARDTQYF. The chain joins TRBV5-1 to TRBJ2-3; TRBD2 agrees at 12 bases. CDR3 length: 16 residues. CDR1 is SGHRS and CDR2 is YFSETQ in the germline V gene. With V trimmed by 4 bases and J by 6 bases, 9 bases remained unmatched.

A few counts support this clonotype. This chain connects TRBV11-3 to TRBJ2-1; 11 bases are a match to TRBD2. J lost 7 bases, V lost 5 bases, and 13 bases had no gene match. The V gene's germline CDR1 is SGHNT and CDR2 YENEEA. This CDR3 has 17 residues. CDR3 loop: CASSPTTSGKPSNEQFF. The CDR3 region has the DNA TGTGCCAGCAGCCCGACGACTAGCGGGAAGCCGTCTAATGAGCAGTTCTTC.

Concerning this clonotype: This may come from a read error, since a much larger clone is one base off. This chain joins TRBV4-3 and TRBJ1-1; D not certain. The CDR3 is 15 amino acids. Germline loops: CDR1 LGHNA, CDR2 YSLEER. CDR3 residues: CARSQEPGLNTEAFF. CDR3 sequence (DNA): TGCGCCAGAAGCCAAGAACCCGGGTTGAACACTGAAGCTTTCTTT.

This clonotype qualifies as medium-sized. The gene calls are TRBV4-3 and TRBJ1-3; D unclear. This CDR3 comprises 16 residues. The germline CDR1 and CDR2 sequences are LGHNA and YSLEER. V lost 3 bases to trimming and J lost 6 bases, with 18 bases between them. The CDR3 loop is CASSQQSTMGKNTIYF. CDR3 DNA sequence: TGCGCCAGCAGCCAGCAGAGTACGATGGGAAAAAACACCATATATTTT.

There are many counts of this clonotype. The CDR3 sequence: CASSAVGTDTQYF. CDR3 nucleotide sequence: TGTGCCAGCAGTGCCGTGGGAACAGATACGCAGTATTTT. This sequence joins TRBV6-4 and TRBJ2-3, with no clear D. This CDR3 comprises 13 residues. V lost 4 bases, J lost 3 bases, and 8 bases lay in between. Germline lookup yields CDR1 MRHNA and CDR2 SNTAGT.

The table lists this clonotype with many counts. This sequence joins TRBV7-2 and TRBJ2-3; 9 bases agree with TRBD2. The CDR3 extends over 16 amino acids. Unmatched junction bases numbered 7, after V lost 3 bases and J lost 3 bases. Germline lookup yields CDR1 SGHTA and CDR2 FQGNSA. CDR3 coding DNA: TGTGCCAGCAGCTTTTTAGCGGGAGTATCGACAGATACGCAGTATTTT. It codes for CASSFLAGVSTDTQYF.

This clonotype was seen repeatedly, ten times or more. The chain joins TRBV9 to TRBJ2-1; the match to TRBD1 covers 9 bases. Trimming at V came to 7 bases and at J to 5 bases, leaving 4 bases not matched to a gene. This CDR3 has 13 amino acids. The germline gives CDR1 SGDLS, CDR2 YYNGEE. The CDR3 bases are TGTGCCAGCGCTGGACAGGGGAACAATGAGCAGTTCTTC. It translates to CASAGQGNNEQFF.

This clonotype was seen at least ten times. The chain combines TRBV19 with TRBJ2-5; D is uncertain. The germline V gene has CDR1 LNHDA and CDR2 SQIVND (reference sequence). V was cut by 10 bases and J by 5 bases, with 11 bases left in between. The CDR3 is 11 amino acids. The CDR3 bases are TGTGCCACCCATGACCGGGAGACCCAGTACTTC. Protein: CATHDRETQYF.

This clonotype was observed at least ten times. The rearrangement uses TRBV30 and TRBJ2-1; D is possibly TRBD2 (5 bases). Germline V gives CDR1 GTSNPN, CDR2 SVGIG (reference sequence). Trimming shortened V by 2 bases and J by 5 bases, and 10 bases separated the two germline ends. The CDR3 runs 13 residues. This CDR3 reads CAWSKGLNNEQFF. CDR3 nucleotides: TGTGCCTGGAGTAAAGGACTGAACAATGAGCAGTTCTTC.

This clonotype was detected a few times. In nucleotides, the CDR3 is TGCGCCAGCAGCCAAGGAGGGAGTGCTAGTCTGTCGCTTGAGCAGTTCTTC. Its protein is CASSQGGSASLSLEQFF. The V and J genes are TRBV4-3 and TRBJ2-1; D is perhaps TRBD2 (5 bases). CDR3 length: 17 amino acids. Trimming removed 1 base at V and 9 bases at J, with 22 bases between. Germline-derived CDR1 and CDR2 are LGHNA and YSLEER.

This clonotype counts as medium-sized. The chain recombines TRBV29-1 with TRBJ1-1; TRBD1 agrees at 7 bases. The CDR3 length is 12 residues. Trimming cost V 6 bases and J 3 bases; bases outside gene matches: 4. Germline loops: CDR1 SQVTM, CDR2 ANQGSEA. CDR3 residues: CSVRDSYTEAFF. DNA of the CDR3: TGCAGCGTCCGGGACAGCTACACTGAAGCTTTCTTT.

This clonotype is categorized as medium-sized. V and J are TRBV29-1 and TRBJ1-1; weak D call: TRBD1 (6 bases). Trimming cost V 5 bases and J 10 bases, with 20 bases left between them. The CDR3 runs to 13 residues. Per germline, CDR1 SQVTM and CDR2 ANQGSEA. CDR3 in amino acids: CSVTTTQGSLAFF. The CDR3 DNA is TGCAGCGTTACAACCACCCAGGGGAGTTTAGCTTTCTTT.

In its sample, this clonotype is medium-sized. The chain recombines TRBV20-1 with TRBJ2-1; D is perhaps TRBD2 (6 bases). V was cut by 2 bases and J by 8 bases, with 13 bases left in between. The CDR3 extends over 13 amino acids. The V gene's germline CDR1 is DFQATT and CDR2 SNEGSKA (reference sequence). The CDR3 region is CSARPSAADEQFF. The CDR3 nucleotides are TGCAGTGCTAGACCTAGCGCCGCAGATGAGCAGTTCTTC.

This clonotype was seen repeatedly, ten times or more. V usage is TRBV11-2 and J usage is TRBJ1-6; the D gene is possibly TRBD1 (5 bases). With 4 bases removed from V and 10 bases from J, the gap between germline ends came to 11 bases. CDR3 length equals 13 residues. The germline V gene encodes CDR1 SGHAT and CDR2 FQNNGV. CDR3 region: CASSSGGLSPLHF. Written as DNA, the CDR3 is TGTGCCAGCAGCTCCGGGGGGTTATCACCCCTCCACTTT.

V and J are TRBV2 and TRBJ2-1; TRBD1 matches at 8 bases. J gave up 4 bases and V 7 bases, and 9 bases lay outside the gene matches. The CDR3 is 15 amino acids. The germline gives CDR1 SNHLY, CDR2 FYNNEI. CDR3 sequence: CASIFGTGGYNEQFF. The CDR3 nucleotides are TGTGCCAGCATTTTTGGTACAGGGGGGTACAATGAGCAGTTCTTC.

This clonotype was seen repeatedly, ten times or more. This chain connects TRBV10-3 to TRBJ2-1; 7 bases align to TRBD1. The junction had 8 bases not matched to a gene; V was cut back by 2 bases and J by 13 bases. The CDR3 runs to 13 residues. Germline V lookup: CDR1 ENHRY, CDR2 SYGVKD. The CDR3 is CAISEGQEGGQFF. Written as DNA, the CDR3 is TGTGCCATCAGTGAGGGACAGGAAGGTGGACAGTTCTTC.

This clonotype is deemed medium-sized. The rearrangement joins TRBV9 to TRBJ2-4; D unclear. The CDR3 length is 14 residues. Per the germline V gene, CDR1 is SGDLS and CDR2 is YYNGEE. Trimming took 4 bases from V and 8 from J, leaving 16 bases between them. The CDR3 DNA reads as TGTGCCAGCAGCCCCCGAGTAGCTCAGGACATTCAGTACTTC. Protein: CASSPRVAQDIQYF.

At least ten counts were recorded for this clonotype. This rearrangement joins TRBV5-4 to TRBJ2-3; 9 nucleotides line up with TRBD2. CDR1 and CDR2 (germline): SGHNT, YYREEE (reference sequence). The ends lost 2 bases at V and 4 bases at J; junction bases unmatched: 5. The CDR3 is made up of 15 amino acids. The CDR3 bases are TGTGCCAGCAGCTTTCGCGGCGGGAGGGCAGATACGCAGTATTTT. The encoded protein is CASSFRGGRADTQYF.

J is TRBJ2-2 and V is TRBV2; 8 nucleotides match TRBD2. J was trimmed by 4 bases and V by 6 bases; bases with no gene match: 7. The CDR3 loop spans 15 amino acids. Germline CDR1 is SNHLY and CDR2 is FYNNEI. The CDR3 DNA reads as TGTGCCAGCAGGACCAGCGGGAGTCGCACCGGGGAGCTGTTTTTT. Its protein is CASRTSGSRTGELFF.

Ten or more counts support this clonotype. The chain couples TRBV18 to TRBJ2-1; 8 bases align to TRBD2. The CDR3 is 13 residues long. Germline lookup yields CDR1 KGHSH and CDR2 LQKENI. V shed 6 bases, J shed 10 bases, and the junction held 8 bases outside the gene matches. The CDR3 sequence: CASSVSGGYEQFF. The DNA for the CDR3 is TGTGCCAGCTCGGTCAGCGGGGGTTACGAGCAGTTCTTC. The variable domain in full, completed from reference TRBV18 and TRBJ2-1, reads NAGVMQNPRHLVRRRGQEARLRCSPMKGHSHVYWYRQLPEEGLKFMVYLQKENIIDESGMPKERFSAEFPKEGPSILRIQQVVRGDSAAYFCASSVSGGYEQFFGPGTRLTVL.

By its share, this clonotype is medium-sized (0.01 to 0.1%). This chain uses TRBV20-1 with TRBJ2-1, with a weak D call TRBD1 (8 bases). The CDR3 totals 15 residues. Trimming left V 0 bases short and J 6 bases short, with 15 bases between. Per germline, CDR1 DFQATT and CDR2 SNEGSKA (reference sequence). The CDR3: CSARESSGTGNEQFF. For the CDR3, the DNA is TGCAGTGCTAGAGAGTCGAGCGGGACAGGCAATGAGCAGTTCTTC.

This clonotype was found many times. The CDR3 region is CASSQGGNFYEQYF. The CDR3 bases are TGTGCCAGCAGCCAGGGAGGAAACTTCTACGAGCAGTACTTC. This rearrangement joins TRBV6-2 or TRBV6-3 to TRBJ2-7; tentative D call: TRBD2 (6 bases). The V gene's germline CDR1 is MNHEY and CDR2 SVGEGT. V lost 6 bases to trimming and J lost 3 bases, with 15 bases between them. This CDR3 has 14 residues.

This clonotype was picked up many times. The chain employs TRBV15 and TRBJ2-7; unclear D gene. This CDR3 comprises 14 residues. Trimming took off 1 base at V and 5 bases at J, with 12 bases between the two ends. In germline, CDR1 is LNHNV, CDR2 YYDKDF (reference sequence). Here the CDR3 DNA reads TGTGCCACCAGCAGAGGAGTTGTAGACGACGAGCAGTACTTC. Protein product: CATSRGVVDDEQYF.

In regard to this clonotype: It may be a read error: a sequence one base away is much more abundant. The DNA of the CDR3 is TGTGCCAGCAGCTTAGCGGACGGGGGACCCTACGATCAGTACTTC. This codes for CASSLADGGPYDQYF. This rearrangement joins TRBV7-9 to TRBJ2-7, with D tentatively TRBD2 (6 bases). The CDR3 length is 15 residues. CDR1 and CDR2 (germline): SEHNR, FQNEAQ (reference sequence).

This clonotype was seen many times. The V gene is TRBV2, the J gene TRBJ2-1; 7 bases are shared with TRBD2. CDR1 and CDR2 (germline): SNHLY, FYNNEI. V lost 1 base and J lost 5; bases outside the gene matches: 5. CDR3 length: 15 residues. The CDR3 DNA reads as TGTGCCAGCAGTGAAGAGGAGCGGGGACACAATGAGCAGTTCTTC. It yields the protein CASSEEERGHNEQFF.

This clonotype was seen many times. The chain combines TRBV7-2 with TRBJ2-3; no firm D call. The germline V and J ends were trimmed by 4 bases and 6 bases, with 11 bases remaining between them. This CDR3 is 13 amino acids long. The germline V gene encodes CDR1 SGHTA and CDR2 FQGNSA. CDR3 bases: TGTGCCAGCAGCTCAAATTTCTACGATACGCAGTATTTT. Protein sequence: CASSSNFYDTQYF.

This clonotype has ten or more counts. The gene calls are TRBV15 and TRBJ2-6; D unclear. The germline gives CDR1 LNHNV, CDR2 YYDKDF (reference sequence). The CDR3 runs to 15 residues. Trimming left V 8 bases short and J 4 bases short, with 15 bases between. The CDR3 sequence is CATGYSSSGANVLTF. The CDR3 nucleotides are TGTGCCACCGGCTATAGTTCGTCAGGGGCCAACGTCCTGACTTTC. The full variable domain, with the rest looked up from reference TRBV15 and TRBJ2-6, is DAMVIQNPRYQVTQFGKPVTLSCSQTLNHNVMYWYQQKSSQAPKLLFHYYDKDFNNEADTPDNFQSRRPNTSFCFLDIRSPGLGDTAMYLCATGYSSSGANVLTFGAGSRLTVL.

This clonotype showed up many times. The chain employs TRBV7-9 and TRBJ2-3, with 11 bases matching TRBD2. The CDR3 has 17 residues. Germline assignment: CDR1 SEHNR and CDR2 FQNEAQ (reference sequence). V lost 5 bases, J lost 4 bases, and 11 bases stayed unmatched. CDR3 nucleotides: TGTGCCAGCAGCGCCCGTCTGACTAGCGGGGAAGCAGATACGCAGTATTTT. Translating it yields CASSARLTSGEADTQYF.

This clonotype is labeled medium-sized. The rearrangement links TRBV20-1 to TRBJ2-5, with D maybe TRBD1 (6 bases). The CDR3 has 14 residues. V dropped 5 bases and J dropped 2 bases, with 15 bases sitting between them. From germline, CDR1 is DFQATT and CDR2 SNEGSKA (reference sequence). CDR3 residues: CSARQGGRQETQYF. CDR3 coding DNA: TGCAGTGCTCGCCAAGGGGGAAGGCAAGAGACCCAGTACTTC.

Comment on this clonotype: A much larger clone is a single base away; this may be a read error. The CDR3 nucleotides are TGTGCCAGCAGCTTGGTAGGCGGGGGGGCAATAGATACGCAGTATTTT. Translated: CASSLVGGGAIDTQYF. The chain uses TRBV5-4 and TRBJ2-3; TRBD2 matches at 9 bases. CDR1 and CDR2 from the germline V gene are SGHNT and YYREEE (reference sequence). V lost 0 bases, J lost 5 bases, and 7 bases stayed unmatched. The CDR3 is 16 residues long.

At least ten counts were recorded for this clonotype. The chain carries TRBV20-1 and TRBJ2-1; 9 nucleotides match TRBD2. The CDR3 has 16 amino acids. Germline V lookup: CDR1 DFQATT, CDR2 SNEGSKA (reference sequence). V was pared by 0 bases and J by 2 bases, with 5 bases of the junction left unmatched. CDR3 bases: TGCAGTGCTAGAGATCATGCGGGAGGGGCCTACAATGAGCAGTTCTTC. This gives the protein CSARDHAGGAYNEQFF.